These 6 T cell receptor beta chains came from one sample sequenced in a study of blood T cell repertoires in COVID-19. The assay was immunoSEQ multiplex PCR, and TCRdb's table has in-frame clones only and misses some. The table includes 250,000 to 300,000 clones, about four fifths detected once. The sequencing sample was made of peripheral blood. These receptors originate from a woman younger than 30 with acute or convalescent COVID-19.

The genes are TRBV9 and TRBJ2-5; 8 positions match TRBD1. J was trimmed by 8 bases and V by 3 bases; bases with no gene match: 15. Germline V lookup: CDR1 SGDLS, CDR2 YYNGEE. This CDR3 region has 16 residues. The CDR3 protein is CASSAGQGLMRSTQYF. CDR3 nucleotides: TGTGCCAGCAGCGCCGGACAGGGACTTATGAGAAGCACCCAGTACTTC.

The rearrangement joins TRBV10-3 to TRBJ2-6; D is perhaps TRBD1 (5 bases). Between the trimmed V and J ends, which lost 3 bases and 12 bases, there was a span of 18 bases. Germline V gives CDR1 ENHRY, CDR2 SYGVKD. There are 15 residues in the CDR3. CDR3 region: CAISDGHLMGSVLTF. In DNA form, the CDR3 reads TGTGCCATCAGTGACGGACACCTCATGGGTTCCGTCCTGACTTTC.

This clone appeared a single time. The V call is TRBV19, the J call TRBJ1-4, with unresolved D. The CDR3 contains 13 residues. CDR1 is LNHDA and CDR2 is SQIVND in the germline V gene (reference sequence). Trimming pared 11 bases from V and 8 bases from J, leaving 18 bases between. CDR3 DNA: TGTGCCTCCTGGGCGGGCCGCGAAGAAAAACTGTTTTTT. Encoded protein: CASWAGREEKLFF.

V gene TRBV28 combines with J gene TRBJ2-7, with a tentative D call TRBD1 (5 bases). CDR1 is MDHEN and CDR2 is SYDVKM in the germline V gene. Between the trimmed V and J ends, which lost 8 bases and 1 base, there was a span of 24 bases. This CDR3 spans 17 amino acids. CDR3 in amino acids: CASDTSDSHLGSYEQYF. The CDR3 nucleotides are TGTGCCAGCGATACCTCAGACAGTCACCTAGGTTCCTACGAGCAGTACTTC.

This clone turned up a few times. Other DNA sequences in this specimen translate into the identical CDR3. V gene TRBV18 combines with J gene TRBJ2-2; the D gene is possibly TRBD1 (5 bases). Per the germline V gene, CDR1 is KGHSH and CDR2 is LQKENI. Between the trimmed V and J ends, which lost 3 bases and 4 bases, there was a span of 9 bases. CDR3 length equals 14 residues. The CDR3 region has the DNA TGTGCCAGCTCACCCCGAGACAGCACCGGGGAGCTGTTTTTT. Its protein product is CASSPRDSTGELFF.

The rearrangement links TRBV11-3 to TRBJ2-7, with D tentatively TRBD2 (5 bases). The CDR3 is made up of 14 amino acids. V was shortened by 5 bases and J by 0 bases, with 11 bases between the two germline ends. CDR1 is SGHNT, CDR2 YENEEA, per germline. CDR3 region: CASSPYGNSYEQYF. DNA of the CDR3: TGTGCCAGCAGCCCGTACGGGAACTCCTACGAGCAGTACTTC.